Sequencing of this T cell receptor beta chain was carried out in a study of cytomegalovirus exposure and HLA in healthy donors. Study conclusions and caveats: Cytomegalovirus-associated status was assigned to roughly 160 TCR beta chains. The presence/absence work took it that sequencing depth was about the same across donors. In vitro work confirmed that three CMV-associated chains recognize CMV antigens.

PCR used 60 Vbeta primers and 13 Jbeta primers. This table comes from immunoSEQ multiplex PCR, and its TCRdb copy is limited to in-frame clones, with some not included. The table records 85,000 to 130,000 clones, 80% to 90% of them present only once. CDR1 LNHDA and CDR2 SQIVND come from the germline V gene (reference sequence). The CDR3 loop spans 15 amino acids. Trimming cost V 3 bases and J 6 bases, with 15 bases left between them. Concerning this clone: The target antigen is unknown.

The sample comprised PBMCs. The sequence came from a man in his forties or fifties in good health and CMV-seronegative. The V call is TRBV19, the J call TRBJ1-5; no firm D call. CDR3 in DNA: TGTGCCAGTAGTATGATGGGAGGGAGGGCTCAGCCCCAGCATTTT. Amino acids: CASSMMGGRAQPQHF.